These T cell receptor beta chains were read from a single sample in a study of T cell responses to AZD1222 COVID-19 vaccine. Repertoires were generated with immunoSEQ multiplex PCR, while TCRdb's copy carries only in-frame clones and drops some. This table holds approximately 120,000 clones, 88% found once. Sequences were derived from peripheral blood, sampled on day 0 of AZD1222 vaccination. The receptors were sampled from an adult in good health. Both conserved end residues are trimmed from each CDR3. D genes are given only for firm matches. Some rows mark clone size as missing; the rest say once, few, many or name a class of expanded clone.

CDR3aa	d_gene	j_gene	abundance	v_gene
ASAERTPPYNEQF	-	TRBJ2-1	-	TRBV2
ATSDAIFGQGSMGEQY	TRBD1	TRBJ2-7	-	TRBV24-1
ASSPSADRINYGYT	-	TRBJ1-2	-	TRBV5-4
ATSGNRVNEKLF	-	TRBJ1-4	-	TRBV15
ASSLALHGYT	-	TRBJ1-2	-	TRBV3-1/TRBV3-2
ASSLDQGYQETQY	-	TRBJ2-5	-	TRBV7-6
ASSSLKKGMGYT	-	TRBJ1-2	-	TRBV11-2
AISGTGSGEQY	TRBD1	TRBJ2-7	-	TRBV10-3
ASSQGEVAGGGETQY	TRBD2	TRBJ2-5	-	TRBV4-1
ASSPLAGGETGELF	TRBD2	TRBJ2-2	-	TRBV18
ASSMDRGASSYNSPLH	TRBD1	TRBJ1-6	-	TRBV19
SAQTGGAYIQY	TRBD1	TRBJ2-4	-	TRBV29-1
ASSLPQGGTTDTQY	TRBD1	TRBJ2-3	-	TRBV5-1
ASSVGQSTEAF	TRBD1	TRBJ1-1	-	TRBV7-6
ASSSGQEEGWVYEQY	TRBD1	TRBJ2-7	-	TRBV5-1
ATIKYTGELF	-	TRBJ2-2	-	TRBV7-9
ASSLGLRGGSYEQY	TRBD2	TRBJ2-7	-	TRBV11-2
SSLTGVNTEAF	-	TRBJ1-1	-	TRBV29-1
ASSPNTGTNYGYT	-	TRBJ1-2	-	TRBV4-3
ASSKQGAWQPQH	TRBD1	TRBJ1-5	-	TRBV6-5
ASSQDRRYSPLH	-	TRBJ1-6	-	TRBV4-1
ASSSGQLHEKLF	TRBD1	TRBJ1-4	-	TRBV13
ARGQPYEQY	-	TRBJ2-7	-	TRBV10-1
ASSLAQGISEKLF	-	TRBJ1-4	-	TRBV7-8
ASTISGQLGGGYT	TRBD1	TRBJ1-2	-	TRBV28
ASSQGTGIGNTIY	-	TRBJ1-3	-	TRBV4-2
ASSQSTGYYGYT	-	TRBJ1-2	-	TRBV28
ASSSIPGLAANNEQF	TRBD2	TRBJ2-1	-	TRBV28
ASGTGGFQPQH	TRBD1	TRBJ1-5	-	TRBV12-3/TRBV12-4
ASSPGTDWYEKLF	-	TRBJ1-4	-	TRBV7-9
ASRPTLATGELF	-	TRBJ2-2	-	TRBV28
ASSLLAGGTDTQY	TRBD2	TRBJ2-3	-	TRBV7-7
ASSIAQGPYGYT	-	TRBJ1-2	-	TRBV19
ASSLFTKDRGYTGELF	TRBD1	TRBJ2-2	-	TRBV7-2
ASSTTGTVVRRGYT	-	TRBJ1-2	-	TRBV9
ASSQSSYEQY	-	TRBJ2-7	-	TRBV7-2
ASSLGTRISHEQY	-	TRBJ2-7	-	TRBV7-6
AWSVLGLAGAAEQY	TRBD2	TRBJ2-7	few	TRBV30
ASGKGGSYEQY	-	TRBJ2-7	-	TRBV5-1
SVERYREETQY	-	TRBJ2-5	-	TRBV29-1
ASSIGQGSEKLF	TRBD1	TRBJ1-4	-	TRBV19
ASGLPYASGRPHSSYNEQF	TRBD2	TRBJ2-1	-	TRBV12-5
ASSLARLAEIYNEQF	-	TRBJ2-1	-	TRBV7-8
ASSSLGDTQY	-	TRBJ2-3	-	TRBV6-5
ATGRGAGYGYT	-	TRBJ1-2	once	TRBV3-1/TRBV3-2
ASRQPNEKLF	-	TRBJ1-4	-	TRBV28
ASSPSGEGQETQY	TRBD2	TRBJ2-5	-	TRBV11-2
ATRGFTLH	-	TRBJ1-6	-	TRBV2
ASSRDREPNTEAF	TRBD1	TRBJ1-1	-	TRBV2
SVDGLALPYNEQF	TRBD2	TRBJ2-1	-	TRBV29-1
ASSPGTGATNEKLF	-	TRBJ1-4	-	TRBV7-3
ASSYFRSGYT	-	TRBJ1-2	few	TRBV6-2/TRBV6-3
ASSRDQGSNQPQH	-	TRBJ1-5	-	TRBV7-8